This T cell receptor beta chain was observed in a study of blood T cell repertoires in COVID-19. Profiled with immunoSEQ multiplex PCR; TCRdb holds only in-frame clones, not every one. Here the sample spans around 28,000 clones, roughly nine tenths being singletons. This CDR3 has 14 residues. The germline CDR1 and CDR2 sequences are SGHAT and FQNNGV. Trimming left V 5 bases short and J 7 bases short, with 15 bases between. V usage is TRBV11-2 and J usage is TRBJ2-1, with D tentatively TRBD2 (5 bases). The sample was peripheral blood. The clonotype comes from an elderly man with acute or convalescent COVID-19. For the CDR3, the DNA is TGTGCCAGCAGCCTGGGTGAGGGTTCTAATGAGCAGTTCTTC. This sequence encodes CASSLGEGSNEQFF. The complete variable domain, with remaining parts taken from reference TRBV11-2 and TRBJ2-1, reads EAGVAQSPRYKIIEKRQSVAFWCNPISGHATLYWYQQILGQGPKLLIQFQNNGVVDDSQLPKDRFSAERLKGVDSTLKIQPAKLEDSAVYLCASSLGEGSNEQFFGPGTRLTVL.